This TCR beta chain was recorded in a study of control samples from healthy donors and cancer patients (TCRdb year 2020). Library construction relied on the immunoSEQ multiplex PCR assay. TCRdb retrieved this table from immuneACCESS and kept in-frame rearrangements only. Not all clones are present; in checked studies, unresolved V genes account for under half, and no reason is known for the remainder. The sample profile shows a few hundred thousand clones; 75% to 95% of them were found once. In total, the top ten clones hold about 6.3% of the sample. According to the germline V gene (reference sequence), CDR1 reads LNHDA and CDR2 reads SQIVND. V loses 5 bases of germline sequence and J loses 10 bases, and the interval between the two ends is 21 bases. The CDR3 covers 15 residues, taking in both the cysteine and the phenylalanine. The read is trimmed to its CDR3 DNA, 45 bases read in frame from base 1.

Comments on this clone: Its antigen target is currently unknown. Base qualities are not recorded, but no much larger clone differs from it by a single base.

This TCR was recovered from a man in his forties with head and neck cancer. Sample: PBMCs. The rearranged segments are TRBV19 and TRBJ1-5; the D segment cannot be called with confidence. The CDR3 loop reads CASSLQRAAQGPQHF. The bases are TGTGCCAGTAGTCTACAACGGGCCGCTCAAGGACCCCAGCATTTT.